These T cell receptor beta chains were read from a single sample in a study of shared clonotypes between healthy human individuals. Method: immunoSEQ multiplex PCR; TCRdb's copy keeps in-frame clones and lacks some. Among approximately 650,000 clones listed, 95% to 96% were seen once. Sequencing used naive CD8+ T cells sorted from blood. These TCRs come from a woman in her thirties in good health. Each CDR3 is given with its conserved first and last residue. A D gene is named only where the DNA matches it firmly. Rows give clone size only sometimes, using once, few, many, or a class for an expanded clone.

DNA: TGTGCCAGCAGCTTATACGGCAACCCCCTTGACGAGCAGTACTTC
CDR3: CASSLYGNPLDEQYF
V: TRBV7-3
D: NA
J: TRBJ2-7
size: NA

DNA: TGCGCCAGCAGCCGTACTAGGCAGACCGAGCAGTACTTC
CDR3: CASSRTRQTEQYF
V: TRBV5-1
D: NA
J: TRBJ2-7
size: NA

DNA: TGTGCCAGCAGCTTAGCGGGACAGGGGGTGGGTTGGGAGACCCAGTACTTC
CDR3: CASSLAGQGVGWETQYF
V: TRBV11-2
D: TRBD1
J: TRBJ2-5
size: once

DNA: TGTGCCAGCAGAACAGGTGGACACACTGAAGCTTTCTTT
CDR3: CASRTGGHTEAFF
V: TRBV28
D: NA
J: TRBJ1-1
size: NA

DNA: TGTGCCAGCAGTTTAGGGCAGGGCTTAACCTACGAGCAGTACTTC
CDR3: CASSLGQGLTYEQYF
V: TRBV27
D: NA
J: TRBJ2-7
size: once

DNA: TGTGCCAGCAGCGTAGAAGACAATGATAGGCGGCAGTACTTC
CDR3: CASSVEDNDRRQYF
V: TRBV9
D: NA
J: TRBJ2-7
size: NA

DNA: TGTGCCAGCAGTTTATTGGGACAGGGAGGTCAGCCCCAGCATTTT
CDR3: CASSLLGQGGQPQHF
V: TRBV27
D: TRBD1
J: TRBJ1-5
size: NA

DNA: TGTGCCAGCAGCTTGGCAAGGAACACTGAAGCTTTCTTT
CDR3: CASSLARNTEAFF
V: TRBV11-3
D: NA
J: TRBJ1-1
size: NA

DNA: TGTGCCAGCAGCTTAGCCGAGACTACTTCTTTGGCCTACGAGCAGTACTTC
CDR3: CASSLAETTSLAYEQYF
V: TRBV7-6
D: NA
J: TRBJ2-7
size: NA

DNA: TGTGCCAGCAGCCCCGGGGGGACAGGGGTTTCCTACGAGCAGTACTTC
CDR3: CASSPGGTGVSYEQYF
V: TRBV13
D: TRBD1
J: TRBJ2-7
size: once

DNA: TGTGCCAGCAGCTTGGACTACAATGAGCAGTTCTTC
CDR3: CASSLDYNEQFF
V: TRBV5-6
D: NA
J: TRBJ2-1
size: NA

DNA: TGCGCCAGCAGTGCTCGCGCGGGAGGAATACAGGAGCAGTACTTC
CDR3: CASSARAGGIQEQYF
V: TRBV5-1
D: TRBD2
J: TRBJ2-7
size: NA

DNA: TGTGCCAGCAGTGGACCGACTAGTCTCAATGAGCAGTTCTTC
CDR3: CASSGPTSLNEQFF
V: TRBV2
D: NA
J: TRBJ2-1
size: once

DNA: TGTGCCAGCAGCCCCCTGACAGGGGGCTTCTACGAGCAGTACTTC
CDR3: CASSPLTGGFYEQYF
V: TRBV25-1
D: TRBD1
J: TRBJ2-7
size: NA

DNA: TGCAGTGCTCTACTAGGCTACGAGCAGTACTTC
CDR3: CSALLGYEQYF
V: TRBV20-1
D: NA
J: TRBJ2-7
size: NA

DNA: TGTGCCAGCAGTGTAGCGGACAATGAGCAGTTCTTC
CDR3: CASSVADNEQFF
V: TRBV11-2
D: NA
J: TRBJ2-1
size: NA

DNA: TGTGCCAGCAGTTTCAGGGTCTTCATAAAGGGCACAGATACGCAGTATTTT
CDR3: CASSFRVFIKGTDTQYF
V: TRBV28
D: NA
J: TRBJ2-3
size: once

DNA: TGTGCCAGCAGCCTAACTGACAGCTCGGGGGAGACCCAGTACTTC
CDR3: CASSLTDSSGETQYF
V: TRBV5-6
D: NA
J: TRBJ2-5
size: NA

DNA: TGTGCCAGCAGTTTAATGGGAGCGGACACCGGGGAGCTGTTTTTT
CDR3: CASSLMGADTGELFF
V: TRBV27
D: NA
J: TRBJ2-2
size: NA

DNA: TGTGCCAGCAGCTTTTCAGGGCGGCCCTACGAGCAGTACTTC
CDR3: CASSFSGRPYEQYF
V: TRBV5-4
D: NA
J: TRBJ2-7
size: NA

DNA: TGTGCCAGCAGCTCCAGTCGGGAGCGGGAGAGGGATGAGCAGTTCTTC
CDR3: CASSSSRERERDEQFF
V: TRBV7-9
D: TRBD2
J: TRBJ2-1
size: NA

DNA: TGTGCCAGCAGCCAAGGCAGCGGTACGCAGCAGTTCTTC
CDR3: CASSQGSGTQQFF
V: TRBV7-2
D: NA
J: TRBJ2-1
size: NA

DNA: TGTGCCAGCAGTTTATCGAGGTCCATGGGCAATGAGCAGTTCTTC
CDR3: CASSLSRSMGNEQFF
V: TRBV27
D: NA
J: TRBJ2-1
size: NA

DNA: TGCAGCGGTGCCGGGACAGGAGGCTACAATGAGCAGTTCTTC
CDR3: CSGAGTGGYNEQFF
V: TRBV29-1
D: TRBD1
J: TRBJ2-1
size: once

DNA: TGTGCCAGCAGCCCCACAGGGTCAATGCAGACCCAGTACTTC
CDR3: CASSPTGSMQTQYF
V: TRBV11-2
D: NA
J: TRBJ2-5
size: NA

DNA: TGCGCCAGCTCAGAGGGGGGGACCCAGTACTTC
CDR3: CASSEGGTQYF
V: TRBV10-1
D: NA
J: TRBJ2-5
size: NA

DNA: TGTGCCAGCAGCTTTAGTCGTCTCGTCCTGACTTTC
CDR3: CASSFSRLVLTF
V: TRBV7-9
D: NA
J: TRBJ2-6
size: NA

DNA: TGTGCCAGCTCTAGCGGGGGATCCTACGAGCAGTACTTC
CDR3: CASSSGGSYEQYF
V: TRBV27
D: TRBD2
J: TRBJ2-7
size: NA

DNA: TGTGCCAGCAGCTTACTGGGAGGCACCGGGGAGCTGTTTTTT
CDR3: CASSLLGGTGELFF
V: TRBV7-2
D: NA
J: TRBJ2-2
size: NA